The 14 T cell receptor beta chains below all came from one sample that was sequenced in a study of OX40 agonist ivuxolimab in advanced cancers. The method was immunoSEQ multiplex PCR; TCRdb's version includes in-frame clones alone and lacks a portion of them. Among around 81,000 clones listed, around 87% were seen once. The starting material was CD4+ or CD8+ T cells sorted from blood, obtained in a trial of the OX40 agonist ivuxolimab. The receptor set was obtained from an adult with an advanced solid tumor such as melanoma, head and neck, liver or kidney cancer.

The chain uses TRBV15 and TRBJ2-1; D might be TRBD1 or TRBD2, each matching 5 bases. Germline CDR1 LNHNV, CDR2 YYDKDF (reference sequence). V was shortened by 3 bases and J by 3 bases, with 12 bases between the two germline ends. The CDR3 extends over 15 amino acids. DNA for the CDR3: TGTGCCACCAGCAGCACTCGGGGCCTCTACAATGAGCAGTTCTTC. Translating gives CATSSTRGLYNEQFF.

The chain employs TRBV11-2 and TRBJ2-1, with 9 nucleotides matching TRBD1. The CDR3 runs to 15 residues. From germline, CDR1 is SGHAT and CDR2 FQNNGV. Unmatched junction bases numbered 9, after V lost 3 bases and J lost 9 bases. The CDR3 DNA reads as TGTGCCAGCAGCTTCTGGGACAGGGCTGGTCGTGAGCAGTTCTTC. Its translation is CASSFWDRAGREQFF.

The chain combines TRBV14 with TRBJ2-7, with 8 bases that match TRBD1. With 4 bases clipped from V and 6 bases from J, the junction kept 5 bases outside the gene matches. This CDR3 comprises 13 residues. CDR1 is SGHDN, CDR2 FVKESK, per germline. CDR3 loop: CASSPGGRGEQYF. The CDR3 bases are TGTGCCAGCAGCCCAGGGGGCCGAGGCGAGCAGTACTTC.

The chain recombines TRBV19 with TRBJ2-7; D ambiguous. There are 14 residues in the CDR3. V was cut by 6 bases and J by 5 bases, with 17 bases left in between. Germline CDR1 is LNHDA and CDR2 is SQIVND (reference sequence). DNA for the CDR3: TGTGCCAGTAGCCTTGGCAATAGCCACCACGAGCAGTACTTC. Translation gives CASSLGNSHHEQYF.

This clone was detected once. The rearrangement uses TRBV15 and TRBJ1-5; D gene uncertain. V was shortened by 0 bases and J by 5 bases, with 8 bases between the two germline ends. The CDR3 loop spans 14 amino acids. Germline V CDR1 and CDR2: LNHNV, YYDKDF (reference sequence). CDR3 residues: CATSRDRGDQPQHF. CDR3 nucleotides: TGTGCCACCAGCAGAGATCGGGGAGATCAGCCCCAGCATTTT. The full variable domain, in which reference TRBV15 and TRBJ1-5 provide the parts outside the CDR3, is DAMVIQNPRYQVTQFGKPVTLSCSQTLNHNVMYWYQQKSSQAPKLLFHYYDKDFNNEADTPDNFQSRRPNTSFCFLDIRSPGLGDTAMYLCATSRDRGDQPQHFGDGTRLSIL.

V usage is TRBV4-2 and J usage is TRBJ2-2; no reliable D call. Between the trimmed V and J ends, which lost 0 bases and 2 bases, there was a span of 7 bases. The length of the CDR3 is 15 residues. Germline V gives CDR1 LGHNA, CDR2 YNFKEQ. The CDR3 loop is CASSQEGGNTGELFF. The CDR3 DNA follows: TGTGCCAGCAGCCAAGAGGGTGGAAACACCGGGGAGCTGTTTTTT.

The chain couples TRBV28 to TRBJ2-1; a weak D match, TRBD1 (5 bases). V was pared by 8 bases and J by 7 bases, with 18 bases between. Germline V gene lookup returns CDR1 MDHEN and CDR2 SYDVKM. The CDR3 is made up of 14 amino acids. CDR3 coding DNA: TGTGCCAGCCTCCTAGGGGATAGTATGAATGAGCAGTTCTTC. As protein: CASLLGDSMNEQFF.

This clone appeared a few times. The CDR3 region is CASSQADFMRGADTQYF. For the CDR3, the DNA is TGCGCCAGCAGCCAAGCTGACTTCATGAGGGGAGCAGATACGCAGTATTTT. The chain employs TRBV4-1 and TRBJ2-3; perhaps D is TRBD1 or TRBD2 (5 bases each). The V end was cut by 1 base, the J end by 4 bases, with 18 bases between. Per germline, CDR1 MGHRA and CDR2 YSYEKL. The CDR3 length is 17 residues.

The chain recombines TRBV5-4 with TRBJ2-3; 12 bases align to TRBD2. CDR1 and CDR2 from the germline V gene are SGHNT and YYREEE (reference sequence). J gave up 2 bases and V 0 bases, and 1 base lay outside the gene matches. This CDR3 has 16 residues. As DNA, the CDR3 is TGTGCCAGCAGCTTGGGGACTAGCGGGACCACAGATACGCAGTATTTT. Protein product: CASSLGTSGTTDTQYF.

This sequence joins TRBV28 and TRBJ2-7, with TRBD2 matching over 10 bases. The CDR3 is 14 residues long. The germline V gene has CDR1 MDHEN and CDR2 SYDVKM. Losses at the gene ends were 6 bases for V and 5 bases for J; bases not matched to a gene: 7. The CDR3 DNA reads TGTGCCAGCAGGTCTAGCGGGAGTTTCAACGAGCAGTACTTC. As protein: CASRSSGSFNEQYF. The whole variable domain, filled in from reference TRBV28 and TRBJ2-7, reads DVKVTQSSRYLVKRTGEKVFLECVQDMDHENMFWYRQDPGLGLRLIYFSYDVKMKEKGDIPEGYSVSREKKERFSLILESASTNQTSMYLCASRSSGSFNEQYFGPGTRLTVT.

The V call is TRBV13, the J call TRBJ2-5; D might be TRBD1 (6 bases). Looked up from germline, CDR1 is PRHDT and CDR2 is FYEKMQ (reference sequence). V gave up 3 bases and J gave up 1 base, with 12 bases separating them. This CDR3 is built from 15 residues. The CDR3 region has the DNA TGTGCCAGCAGCTTCAATCAGGGGCTCCAAGAGACCCAGTACTTC. Protein product: CASSFNQGLQETQYF.

CDR3 in amino acids: CASRPGTLWSYTF. The CDR3 DNA reads TGTGCCAGCAGGCCCGGTACCCTATGGAGCTACACCTTC. V and J are TRBV6-5 and TRBJ1-2; D is unclear. V lost 6 bases to trimming and J lost 9 bases, with 17 bases between them. This CDR3 comprises 13 residues. Per germline, CDR1 MNHEY and CDR2 SVGAGI.

The chain has TRBV6-1 and TRBJ2-5, with 8 bases fitting TRBD2. The V and J ends lost 5 bases and 5 bases, in that order; junction bases with no gene match: 10. CDR1 MNHNS and CDR2 SASEGT come from the germline V gene. CDR3 length equals 15 residues. The CDR3 DNA reads as TGTGCCAGCAGTAGCGTAGCGGGGAGCTGGGAGACCCAGTACTTC. Translated, it gives CASSSVAGSWETQYF.

The V call is TRBV29-1, the J call TRBJ2-1, with TRBD2 identical over 14 bases. Germline V CDR1 and CDR2: SQVTM, ANQGSEA. Trimming took 1 base from V and 10 from J; bases not matched to a gene: 9. This CDR3 spans 16 amino acids. The CDR3 DNA is TGCAGCGTTGAAGCCCTAGGACTAGCGGGAGGTGGGGAGCAGTTCTTC. It is translated as CSVEALGLAGGGEQFF.